This T cell receptor (beta chain) was recorded in a study of blood T cell repertoires in COVID-19. Across the whole study: There were acute and convalescent COVID-19 samples, and they came from the United States, Italy and Spain. T cells, B-cell-depleted T cells, or PBMCs supplied cDNA or gDNA.

Germline V CDR1 and CDR2: MNHNY, SVGAGI (reference sequence). The CDR3 has 15 amino acids. Deletions cut 6 bases from V and 5 bases from J, with 19 bases between. Per the original methods: The assay estimated nucleated cells by amplifying reference gene primers. Repertoires were generated with immunoSEQ multiplex PCR, while TCRdb's copy carries only in-frame clones and drops some. V and J calls and clone size are given by that table; D and trimming were obtained from the DNA. The sample yields approximately 97,000 clones, 70% to 90% seen once. The V and J genes are TRBV6-6 and TRBJ2-5; a possible D gene is TRBD2 (7 bases). The sequenced sample consisted of peripheral blood. This TCR was recovered from a man between 50 and 59 years old with active COVID-19. The CDR3 spells CASRGGGLGEETQYF. The CDR3, as DNA: TGTGCCAGCAGGGGCGGGGGCCTTGGGGAGGAGACCCAGTACTTC.